This TCR beta chain was captured by sequencing in a study of T cells in Graves' hyperthyroidism and ophthalmopathy. As concerns this clonotype: One end of the junction fails to match germline, which may point to a read error.

The investigators amplified TCR beta CDR3 regions from RNA transcripts. A set of HTBI primers served as the primers for a first-round RT-PCR of the TCR CDR3. TCRdb re-called the multiplex PCR reads through MiXCR, storing one row per CDR3 protein. The table shows 800,000 or so distinct CDR3 sequences, with over 35% occurring only once. The study enrolled patients aged 18 to 65 with newly diagnosed hyperthyroidism of under 2 months' duration. There are 17 residues in the CDR3. Germline V gene lookup returns CDR1 MGHDK and CDR2 SYGVNS. The sequence was collected from a man aged 18 to 30 with Graves' hyperthyroidism. The sequenced material came from blood. V is TRBV25-1 and J is TRBJ1-6; no definite D call. CDR3 protein: CTSRDGFTSSYNSPLHF. In DNA form, the CDR3 reads TGTACCAGCAGAGATGGGTTTACCTCGTCCTATAATTCACCCCTCCACTTT.